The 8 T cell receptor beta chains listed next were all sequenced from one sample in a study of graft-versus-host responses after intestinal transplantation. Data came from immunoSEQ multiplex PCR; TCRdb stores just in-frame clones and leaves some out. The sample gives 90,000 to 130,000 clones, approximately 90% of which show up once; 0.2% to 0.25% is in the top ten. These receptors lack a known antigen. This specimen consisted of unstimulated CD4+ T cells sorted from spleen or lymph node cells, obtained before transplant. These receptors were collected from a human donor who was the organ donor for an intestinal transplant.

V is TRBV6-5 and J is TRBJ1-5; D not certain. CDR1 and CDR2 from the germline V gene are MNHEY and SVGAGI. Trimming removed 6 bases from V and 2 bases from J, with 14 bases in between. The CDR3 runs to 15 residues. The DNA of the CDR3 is TGTGCCAGCAGCCCTGACGAGAGTGGCAATCAGCCCCAGCATTTT. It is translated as CASSPDESGNQPQHF.

Here the CDR3 reads CASSLRDSSYNEQFF. Written as DNA, the CDR3 is TGTGCCAGCAGCTTACGCGACAGTTCCTACAATGAGCAGTTCTTC. This chain uses TRBV6-5 with TRBJ2-1; possibly TRBD1 for D (5 bases). The V end lost 6 bases, the J end lost 1 base, and 13 bases lay between the germline ends. Germline CDR1 is MNHEY and CDR2 is SVGAGI. This CDR3 comprises 15 residues.

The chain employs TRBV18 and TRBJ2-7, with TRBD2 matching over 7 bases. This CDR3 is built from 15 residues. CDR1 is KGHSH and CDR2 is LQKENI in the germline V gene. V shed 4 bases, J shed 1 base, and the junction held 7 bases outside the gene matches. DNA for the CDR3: TGTGCCAGCTCACGACAAGCGGGACCGTCCTACGAGCAGTACTTC. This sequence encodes CASSRQAGPSYEQYF.

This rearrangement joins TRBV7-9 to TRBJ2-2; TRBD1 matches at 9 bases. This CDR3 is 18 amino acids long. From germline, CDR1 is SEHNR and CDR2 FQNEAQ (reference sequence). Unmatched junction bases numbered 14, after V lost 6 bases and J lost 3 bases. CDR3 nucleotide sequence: TGTGCCAGCAGAGAAAGTTGGCAGGGACAGGGAGACACCGGGGAGCTGTTTTTT. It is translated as CASRESWQGQGDTGELFF.

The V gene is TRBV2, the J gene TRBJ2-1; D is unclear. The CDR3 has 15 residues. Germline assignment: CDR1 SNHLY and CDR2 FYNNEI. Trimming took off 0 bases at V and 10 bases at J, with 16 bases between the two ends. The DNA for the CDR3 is TGTGCCAGCAGTGAAGCGCTGGGCCAACTGGGGGAGCAGTTCTTC. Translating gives CASSEALGQLGEQFF.

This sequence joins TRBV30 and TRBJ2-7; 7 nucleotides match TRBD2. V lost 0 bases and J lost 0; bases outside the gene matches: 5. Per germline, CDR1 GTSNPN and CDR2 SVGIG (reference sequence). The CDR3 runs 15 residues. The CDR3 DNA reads TGTGCCTGGAGTGTACGGGAGGTCTTCTCCTACGAGCAGTACTTC. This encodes CAWSVREVFSYEQYF.

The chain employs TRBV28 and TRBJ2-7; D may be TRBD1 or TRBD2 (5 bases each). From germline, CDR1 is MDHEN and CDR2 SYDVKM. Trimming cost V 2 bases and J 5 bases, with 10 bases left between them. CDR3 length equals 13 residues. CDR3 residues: CASSLEGTNEQYF. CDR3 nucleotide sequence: TGTGCCAGCAGTTTAGAGGGGACGAACGAGCAGTACTTC.

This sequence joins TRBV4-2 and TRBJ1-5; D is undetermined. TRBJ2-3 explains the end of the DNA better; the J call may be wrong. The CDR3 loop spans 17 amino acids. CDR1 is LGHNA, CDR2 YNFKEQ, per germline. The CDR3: CASSQDIGVLLDQPQYF. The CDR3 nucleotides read TGTGCCAGCAGCCAAGATATAGGAGTACTCCTCGATCAGCCCCAGTATTTT.